Below are 22 T cell receptor beta chains sequenced from a single sample in a study of T cells expressing NK-cell markers. TCRdb reprocessed the 5' RACE reads and reports one entry per CDR3 protein, with no DNA. The sample spans approximately 170,000 distinct CDR3 sequences; the ten largest clones claim 20% to 25%. Sequencing was carried out using blood T cells: a sorted CD56 or NKG2C T cell subset, CD4+ or CD8+ T cells, or bulk PBMC T cells (not recorded which). Every receptor here comes from a man between 18 and 69 years old in good health.

V gene TRBV5-6 combines with J gene TRBJ2-1; TCRdb's assignment of TRBD1 cannot be checked, as there is no DNA. From germline, CDR1 is SGHDT and CDR2 YYEEEE. The CDR3 consists of 15 residues. The CDR3 protein is CASSFSWGVNNEQFF.

The rearrangement joins TRBV9 to TRBJ2-1; with no DNA, the TCRdb D assignment of TRBD1 cannot be verified. This CDR3 contains 15 residues. The germline V gene has CDR1 SGDLS and CDR2 YYNGEE. This CDR3 reads CASSGVAGVLLDQFF. Using reference TRBV9 and TRBJ2-1 for the parts outside the CDR3, the full variable domain is DSGVTQTPKHLITATGQRVTLRCSPRSGDLSVYWYQQSLDQGLQFLIQYYNGEERAKGNILERFSAQQFPDLHSELNLSSLELGDSALYFCASSGVAGVLLDQFFGPGTRLTVL.

CDR3 amino acids: CASSYTTGSSYNSPLHF. The chain links TRBV6-5 to TRBJ1-6. This CDR3 comprises 17 residues. Germline V gene sequence: CDR1 MNHEY, CDR2 SVGAGI.

This CDR3 reads CASSTSDFWGYTF. This chain links TRBV7-9 with TRBJ1-2. This CDR3 has 13 residues. Germline V gene data show CDR1 as SEHNR and CDR2 as FQNEAQ (reference sequence). Full variable domain (missing parts from reference TRBV7-9 and TRBJ1-2): DTGVSQNPRHKITKRGQNVTFRCDPISEHNRLYWYRQTLGQGPEFLTYFQNEAQLEKSRLLSDRFSAERPKGSFSTLEIQRTEQGDSAMYLCASSTSDFWGYTFGSGTRLTVV.

The gene calls are TRBV7-2 and TRBJ2-3. From germline, CDR1 is SGHTA and CDR2 FQGNSA. The CDR3 loop spans 15 amino acids. This CDR3 is CASSPTWVSTDTQYF. Supplemented by reference TRBV7-2 and TRBJ2-3, the full variable domain reads GAGVSQSPSNKVTEKGKDVELRCDPISGHTALYWYRQSLGQGLEFLIYFQGNSAPDKSGLPSDRFSAERTGGSVSTLTIQRTQQEDSAVYLCASSPTWVSTDTQYFGPGTRLTVL.

The chain employs TRBV5-4 and TRBJ2-1; TCRdb proposes TRBD2, but this gene call is untestable without DNA. This CDR3 contains 14 residues. Germline CDR1 SGHNT, CDR2 YYREEE (reference sequence). Here the CDR3 reads CASSSALGYNEQFF.

The chain combines TRBV28 with TRBJ2-2; TCRdb proposes TRBD1, but this gene call is untestable without DNA. Germline CDR1 is MDHEN and CDR2 is SYDVKM. The CDR3 runs to 15 residues. This chain's CDR3 is CASSSGTGVPGELFF.

This CDR3 is CASSSDPDRASTDTQYF. This chain joins TRBV5-1 and TRBJ2-3; the TCRdb D gene call, TRBD1, has no DNA to confirm it. Germline V gene data show CDR1 as SGHRS and CDR2 as YFSETQ. The CDR3 length is 17 residues.

The rearrangement links TRBV20-1 to TRBJ2-1; TCRdb designates TRBD2, a call that cannot be tested without DNA. CDR1 and CDR2 from the germline V gene are DFQATT and SNEGSKA (reference sequence). The CDR3 spans 18 residues. CDR3 amino acids: CSAPLPGLAGGHYNEQFF.

The V and J genes are TRBV9 and TRBJ2-3; the TCRdb call, TRBD2, lacks DNA for checking. This CDR3 spans 16 amino acids. The germline V gene has CDR1 SGDLS and CDR2 YYNGEE. The CDR3 sequence: CASTVGSGGRTDTQYF. Complete variable domain (other parts from reference TRBV9 and TRBJ2-3): DSGVTQTPKHLITATGQRVTLRCSPRSGDLSVYWYQQSLDQGLQFLIQYYNGEERAKGNILERFSAQQFPDLHSELNLSSLELGDSALYFCASTVGSGGRTDTQYFGPGTRLTVL.

This rearrangement joins TRBV7-8 to TRBJ2-3; TCRdb outputs TRBD2, but without DNA this stays unchecked. Germline CDR1 reads SGHVS; CDR2 reads FQNEAQ. The CDR3 length is 17 residues. The CDR3 sequence: CASSLEAAGGPTDTQYF.

The chain combines TRBV20-1 with TRBJ2-7; TCRdb lists TRBD1, though no DNA is available to test this call. The CDR3 has 11 residues. CDR1 is DFQATT and CDR2 is SNEGSKA in the germline V gene (reference sequence). This CDR3 is CSGSRRGEQYF.

The chain joins TRBV7-3 to TRBJ2-2; the TRBD2 assignment by TCRdb is unverifiable without DNA. The CDR3 consists of 16 residues. Germline-derived CDR1 and CDR2 are SGHTA and FQGTGA. CDR3: CASSLLPGGPSGELFF.

The V call is TRBV7-8, the J call TRBJ1-3; TCRdb lists TRBD1, though no DNA is available to test this call. The germline V gene has CDR1 SGHVS and CDR2 FQNEAQ. The CDR3 has 16 amino acids. This CDR3 reads CASSLRQGSSGNTIYF.

The CDR3 here is CASSQVLAGITTQYF. The chain joins TRBV3-1 to TRBJ2-5; TCRdb lists TRBD2, though no DNA is available to test this call. The CDR3 length is 15 residues. Germline CDR1 LGHDT, CDR2 YNNKEL (reference sequence).

Here the CDR3 reads CASSRDQIYNEQFF. The chain links TRBV4-1 to TRBJ2-1. The CDR3 is 14 residues long. Germline V CDR1 and CDR2: MGHRA, YSYEKL.

The genes are TRBV13 and TRBJ2-3. Germline V gives CDR1 PRHDT, CDR2 FYEKMQ (reference sequence). This CDR3 has 18 amino acids. The CDR3: CASSAYVILGQSTDTQYF.

The chain uses TRBV19 and TRBJ2-1; TCRdb returns TRBD2, unconfirmable since there is no DNA. CDR3 size: 15 residues. Germline-derived CDR1 and CDR2 are LNHDA and SQIVND (reference sequence). The CDR3 sequence is CASSPTSGGANEQFF.

The V and J genes are TRBV27 and TRBJ2-6. The CDR3 is made up of 14 amino acids. CDR1 and CDR2 (germline): MNHEY, SMNVEV (reference sequence). CDR3 amino acids: CASSTGSGANVLTF. Full variable domain (remainder filled in from reference TRBV27 and TRBJ2-6): EAQVTQNPRYLITVTGKKLTVTCSQNMNHEYMSWYRQDPGLGLRQIYYSMNVEVTDKGDVPEGYKVSRKEKRNFPLILESPSPNQTSLYFCASSTGSGANVLTFGAGSRLTVL.

V is TRBV5-1 and J is TRBJ1-2. Germline V gives CDR1 SGHRS, CDR2 YFSETQ. The CDR3 has 14 amino acids. CDR3 region: CASSSESLSYGYTF.

The chain employs TRBV27 and TRBJ2-5; TCRdb's D gene call, TRBD2, goes unchecked for lack of DNA. Looked up from germline, CDR1 is MNHEY and CDR2 is SMNVEV (reference sequence). The CDR3 consists of 15 residues. This CDR3 is CASSSNSGRQETQYF.

The chain carries TRBV7-9 and TRBJ2-3. Germline V lookup: CDR1 SEHNR, CDR2 FQNEAQ (reference sequence). The CDR3 is 15 amino acids. CDR3 loop: CASSADGYYTDTQYF. Using reference TRBV7-9 and TRBJ2-3 for the parts outside the CDR3, the full variable domain is DTGVSQNPRHKITKRGQNVTFRCDPISEHNRLYWYRQTLGQGPEFLTYFQNEAQLEKSRLLSDRFSAERPKGSFSTLEIQRTEQGDSAMYLCASSADGYYTDTQYFGPGTRLTVL.